Below, one TCR beta chain is given with its context. Antigen: not known. The ends were cut back, 2 bases at V and 4 bases at J, with 15 bases in the middle. The germline V gene encodes CDR1 KGHSH and CDR2 LQKENI. The CDR3 length is 16 residues. This record comes from a study of Ad26.COV2.S vaccination and SARS-CoV-2 variants. Study in general: The vaccine Ad26.COV2.S was put into the muscle once, or twice with 56 days between.

General study results and limits: Total T cell responses may have been underestimated by the TCR breadth and depth analyses. After vaccination, reports described spike-specific CD8+ and CD4+ T cell responses as showing substantial breadth.

The treatment is: some 20 received Ad26.COV2.S at low or high dose, single or two shots; 5 received placebo; per-sample allocation not given. Day 63 after the first vaccine or placebo injection was the time point for sampling. Using immunoSEQ multiplex PCR, the repertoire was profiled, and TCRdb retains in-frame clones only, with some absent. This sample yields 350,000 to 400,000 clones, of which more than 85% are seen a single time; more than 3% belongs to the top ten. The material was peripheral blood, obtained in a trial of Ad26.COV2.S vaccine versus placebo. This sequence originates from a person between 18 and 60 years old who received the Ad26.COV2.S COVID-19 vaccine or a placebo. The chain employs TRBV18 and TRBJ1-3, with a possible D match to TRBD1 (5 bases). In DNA, the CDR3 is TGTGCCAGCTCACCAACCCGGGACCCAGGGGGAAACACCATATATTTT. Encoded protein: CASSPTRDPGGNTIYF.